This T cell receptor (beta chain) was sequenced for a study of HIV-infected patients and healthy controls (dated by TCRdb to between 2012 and 2015). In the study overall: After three months of therapy, CD4 counts in about 90% of the 16 patients increased to a modest but significant degree while remaining below normal ranges. The CD4:CD8 ratio rose slightly, whereas CD8 counts showed no consistent shift during early therapy. Relative to controls, total CDR3 counts per chain did not differ significantly, and patients lacked overall T-cell lymphocytopenia. The study asked whether deep sequencing of the TCR repertoire from small blood samples of HIV patients could detect immune perturbation and reconstitution. Viral load became undetectable in about 65% of the 16 patients by the second bleed and in all patients after a further year of therapy.

Roughly 510 ng RNA was reverse transcribed with SuperScript III using primers against the alpha and beta constant regions. Separate alpha and beta chain libraries were made by chain-specific third strand synthesis with multiplexing indices. The protocol used a single primer pair to amplify all rearrangements within a chain, which avoided primer bias, and attached molecular barcodes to each cDNA molecule. The SP2 sequencing primer site and a random hexamer were carried on a 5' RACE adapter, to which purified cDNA was joined by T4 RNA Ligase 1. Second strand synthesis was primed from the SP2 site with Phusion polymerase, using slow temperature ramps to favor optimal annealing. Two random hexamer sequences, both added before amplification and joined together, made up the 12-nucleotide barcode of each molecule. A brief initial PCR introduced P5 and P7 adapter elements together with a second index, and a roughly 25-cycle amplification PCR using P5s and P7 primers was subsequently performed. The libraries went through roughly 27 PCR cycles in total, were quantified on a Qubit, were sized on a Bioanalyzer, and were diluted to approximately 3.6 nM. Sequencing of the normalized libraries was done on an Illumina MiSeq using 2 x 250 paired-end kits. Into around 9.4 ul Tris-Cl, the reverse transcription reactions were eluted following cleanup on MinElute columns. A 1:1 ratio of AMPure XP beads was used to clean the adapter ligations after they had run for roughly 25 hours at 16 degrees C. Per the authors' processing: Demultiplexed FASTQ files were processed with a modified Decombinator by which V, J, insert and barcode information was output. Sequences that shared a barcode but differed from the dominant sequence were discarded as errors, and original cDNA molecules were estimated by counting barcodes clustered at Levenshtein distance 3. For downstream analyses, the R packages ineq, vegan, igraph and RCytoscape were used, along with IMGT nomenclature and CDR3 definitions. V gene usage was calculated across distinct sequences, with every TCR tallied a single time to avoid skew from clonal expansion. Similarity networks connected unique CDR3 amino acid sequences within a donor whenever two sequences differed by a single Levenshtein edit. The authors compiled published HIV-specific CDR3s (around 90 alpha, roughly 700 beta) and CMV-specific CDR3s (approximately 13 alpha, roughly 250 beta) and searched for them in the repertoires. Lower sequence numbers were not the cause of the decreased diversity in patients, as random subsampling to size-matched repertoires showed. TCRdb ran its own pipeline on the public reads, namely fastp trimming at Q25 and MiXCR clone calling, and kept in-frame beta chains. Rows matching on CDR3 protein sequence are summarized as one entry with the most common DNA and genes. TCRdb's processing, not the study's, gives the V and J calls here. The sample includes fewer than 4,500 distinct CDR3 sequences, with less than 10% observed a single time. Of the sample, about 17% falls within the top ten clones.

The study collected follow-up blood from HIV-infected patients roughly three months, about 14 weeks, after antiretroviral therapy began. Whole blood was used without cell fractionation, so the repertoire reflected all unsorted peripheral T cells. For RNA extraction, 2.5 to 3 ml of peripheral blood was drawn into Tempus tubes. Patients with febrile or AIDS-related illness, tumors, hepatitis B or C coinfection, immunomodulatory therapy, recent vaccination or treatment interruptions were excluded from enrollment. Residual genomic DNA was removed with the TURBO-DNase kit and globin mRNA was depleted with GLOBINclear. The investigation overall reported the following: HIV-associated CDR3s exhibited a significant reduction in frequency during therapy, whereas CMV-associated CDR3s exhibited no significant change, although the majority increased in frequency. HLA typing of donors was not performed in the study. The therapy captured by the treated samples lasted only three to four months, arguably too short a period to observe immune reconstitution given low adult thymic output. Compared with untreated HIV+ repertoires, healthy control repertoires had roughly threefold more distinct CDR3s and a higher Shannon diversity. Healthy controls shared more CDR3s between individuals than HIV+ patients, by Jaccard index and by count of highly shared sequences. Mean usage differed significantly between HIV-infected patients and controls for eight alpha and eight beta V genes. Oligoclonality may be reflected in the significantly higher mean Gini indices of HIV-infected repertoires compared with controls. Using whole blood restricted sequencing depth and prevented separating the dynamics of distinct T-cell subpopulations. The apparent post-therapy recovery of the Gini index in HIV-infected patients was not reproduced in size-matched repertoire data. Slight age and sex profile differences between the study cohorts did not explain the observed diversity differences. Only sixteen HIV-infected individuals were processed, which the authors considered a major limit on how widely the findings apply. Rare events from HIV-infected data received too much weight under size-matching, and comparisons were complicated by unequal numbers of distinct sequences between patients and controls. MAIT cell alpha-chain CDR3s were present at high frequency in healthy controls but severely depleted in HIV+ repertoires. The pairing of alpha and beta chains was not determined in the samples.

This clonotype is identified as medium-sized (0.01 to 0.1%). There is no known antigen for this receptor. No base qualities exist here, and no much larger clone lies one base off it. V is reduced by 4 bases and J by 0 bases, leaving a spacing of 13 bases between them. Measured from the cysteine to the phenylalanine, the CDR3 is 15 residues long. CDR3 DNA is the only sequence kept; it has 45 bases, read in frame from the first base. CDR1 and CDR2, looked up from the germline V gene, are SGDLS and YYNGEE. The receptor comes from an adult with HIV infection. Sequenced here: blood, sampled during antiretroviral therapy. Recombination linked TRBV9 to TRBJ2-5, with a tentative D call of TRBD1 or TRBD2, each matching 6 bases. The CDR3: CASSRGVPYQETQYF. The nucleotide sequence reads TGTGCCAGCAGCAGGGGGGTGCCCTACCAAGAGACCCAGTACTTC. Beyond the CDR3, the reference TRBV9 and TRBJ2-5 genes provide the residues; the full variable domain reads: DSGVTQTPKHLITATGQRVTLRCSPRSGDLSVYWYQQSLDQGLQFLIQYYNGEERAKGNILERFSAQQFPDLHSELNLSSLELGDSALYFCASSRGVPYQETQYFGPGTRLLVL.